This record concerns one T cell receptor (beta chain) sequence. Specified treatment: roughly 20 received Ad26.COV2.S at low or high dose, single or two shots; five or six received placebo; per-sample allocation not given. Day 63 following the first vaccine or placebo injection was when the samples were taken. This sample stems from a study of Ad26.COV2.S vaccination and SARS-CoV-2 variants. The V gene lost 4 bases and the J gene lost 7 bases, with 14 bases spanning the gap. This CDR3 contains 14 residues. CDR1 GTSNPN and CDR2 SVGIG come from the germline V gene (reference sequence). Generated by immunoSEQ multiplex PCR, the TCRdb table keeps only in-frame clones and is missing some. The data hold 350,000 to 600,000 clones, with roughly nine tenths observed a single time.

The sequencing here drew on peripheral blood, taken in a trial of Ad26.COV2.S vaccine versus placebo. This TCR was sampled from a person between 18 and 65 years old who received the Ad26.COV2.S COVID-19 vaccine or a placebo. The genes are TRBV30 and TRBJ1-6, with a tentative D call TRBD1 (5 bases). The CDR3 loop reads CAWTQGLENSPLHF. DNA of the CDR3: TGTGCCTGGACGCAGGGCCTGGAGAATTCACCCCTCCACTTT. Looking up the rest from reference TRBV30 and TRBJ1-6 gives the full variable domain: SQTIHQWPATLVQPVGSPLSLECTVEGTSNPNLYWYRQAAGRGLQLLFYSVGIGQISSEVPQNLSASRPQDRQFILSSKKLLLSDSGFYLCAWTQGLENSPLHFGNGTRLTVT.